The rows below give T cell receptor beta chains drawn from one sample of a study of T cells in Graves' hyperthyroidism and ophthalmopathy. TCRdb processed the multiplex PCR reads anew with MiXCR; each CDR3 protein has one entry. In the table there are 500,000 to 650,000 distinct CDR3 sequences, more than 14% of which are singletons. Sequenced sample: blood. The source is a woman aged 45-65 years with Graves' ophthalmopathy. The CDR3 runs from the conserved cysteine through the conserved F or W. A D gene is named only where the DNA matches it firmly. The size of a clone is reported for some rows only, either as once, few or many, or as a class for expanded clones.

cdr3_nt: TGTGCCAGCAGCCTAACGGGGGGAGTGGAGCAGTTCTTC
cdr3_aa: CASSLTGGVEQFF
cdr3_length: 13
d_call: TRBD2
clone_size: once
j_call: TRBJ2-1
v_call: TRBV7-3

cdr3_nt: TGCAGTGCTAGAGACCCTCAGGGTTACACTGAAGCTTTCTTT
cdr3_aa: CSARDPQGYTEAFF
cdr3_length: 14
d_call: NA
clone_size: few
j_call: TRBJ1-1
v_call: TRBV20-1

cdr3_nt: TGTGCCATCAGTGAGTCCCAGGACGGGGCTTCAGGCGTCCTGACTTTC
cdr3_aa: CAISESQDGASGVLTF
cdr3_length: 16
d_call: NA
clone_size: NA
j_call: TRBJ2-6
v_call: TRBV10-3

cdr3_nt: TGCAGTGCTAGAAGGGAGGGTTCGAACACTGAAGCTTTCTTT
cdr3_aa: CSARREGSNTEAFF
cdr3_length: 14
d_call: NA
clone_size: many
j_call: TRBJ1-1
v_call: TRBV20-1

cdr3_nt: TGCAGTGCTAGAGGATATCCGGGGCAGACTAATGAAAAACTGTTTTTT
cdr3_aa: CSARGYPGQTNEKLFF
cdr3_length: 16
d_call: NA
clone_size: NA
j_call: TRBJ1-4
v_call: TRBV20-1

cdr3_nt: TGTGCCAGCAGTCGCAGAACCACAGATACGCAGTATTTT
cdr3_aa: CASSRRTTDTQYF
cdr3_length: 13
d_call: NA
clone_size: many
j_call: TRBJ2-3
v_call: TRBV12-3/TRBV12-4

cdr3_nt: TGTGCCAGCAGTTATCTAGCGGGAGCAGAGACCCAGTACTTC
cdr3_aa: CASSYLAGAETQYF
cdr3_length: 14
d_call: TRBD2
clone_size: many
j_call: TRBJ2-5
v_call: TRBV6-2/TRBV6-3

cdr3_nt: TGTGCCAGCAGCGTCCAACTTGGCGCGGAGCAGTTCTTC
cdr3_aa: CASSVQLGAEQFF
cdr3_length: 13
d_call: NA
clone_size: many
j_call: TRBJ2-1
v_call: TRBV7-9

cdr3_nt: TGTGCCAGCAGCTCCCCCGGGAAACGCCATGAGCAGTTCTTC
cdr3_aa: CASSSPGKRHEQFF
cdr3_length: 14
d_call: NA
clone_size: many
j_call: TRBJ2-1
v_call: TRBV7-9

cdr3_nt: TGTGCCAGCAGAACTGCAGGGTCGTTCTACAATGAGCAGTTCTTC
cdr3_aa: CASRTAGSFYNEQFF
cdr3_length: 15
d_call: NA
clone_size: many
j_call: TRBJ2-1
v_call: TRBV6-2/TRBV6-3

cdr3_nt: TGTGCCATCACCGGGACCGCAGACTTGGATACGCAGTATTTT
cdr3_aa: CAITGTADLDTQYF
cdr3_length: 14
d_call: NA
clone_size: few
j_call: TRBJ2-3
v_call: TRBV10-3

cdr3_nt: TGCAGTGCCCCGTTCGGTGAGCAGTTCTTC
cdr3_aa: CSAPFGEQFF
cdr3_length: 10
d_call: NA
clone_size: many
j_call: TRBJ2-1
v_call: TRBV20-1

cdr3_nt: TGTGCCAGCAGCTTAATGGGACAGGGGGACTTC
cdr3_aa: CASSLMGQGDF
cdr3_length: 11
d_call: TRBD1
clone_size: NA
j_call: TRBJ2-5
v_call: TRBV7-2

cdr3_nt: TGTACCAGCAGCCCACCCTTTTACGAGCAGTACTTC
cdr3_aa: CTSSPPFYEQYF
cdr3_length: 12
d_call: NA
clone_size: few
j_call: TRBJ2-7
v_call: TRBV28

cdr3_nt: TGTGCCAGCAGCCCGAAGGCGACTAGCGGGACCTCCTACAATGAGCAGTTCTTC
cdr3_aa: CASSPKATSGTSYNEQFF
cdr3_length: 18
d_call: TRBD2
clone_size: few
j_call: TRBJ2-1
v_call: TRBV14